Described below is a single T cell receptor (beta chain) sequence and its context. The data derive from a study of cytomegalovirus exposure and HLA in healthy donors. This CDR3 is built from 16 residues. Trimming took 8 bases from V and 5 from J; bases not matched to a gene: 15. The germline gives CDR1 LNHDA, CDR2 SQIVND (reference sequence). Amplification used 60 Vbeta primers and 13 Jbeta primers. Original methodology: Approximately 80 million unique TCR beta chains, 10 million to 13 million of them shared, were counted by a later analysis. The table came from immunoSEQ multiplex PCR; TCRdb's copy has only in-frame clones and leaves some out. The V and J calls and clone size were taken over from that table, and D and trimming were inferred from the DNA. The data hold 250,000 to 350,000 clones, with 86% observed a single time.

J is TRBJ1-5 and V is TRBV19; 7 nucleotides agree with TRBD1. The sample taken for sequencing was PBMCs. The TCR sequence derives from a man in his forties in good health and CMV-seropositive. CDR3 DNA: TGTGCCAGTCAGTGGTCGGGGACAGCACTCCATCAGCCCCAGCATTTT. As protein: CASQWSGTALHQPQHF.